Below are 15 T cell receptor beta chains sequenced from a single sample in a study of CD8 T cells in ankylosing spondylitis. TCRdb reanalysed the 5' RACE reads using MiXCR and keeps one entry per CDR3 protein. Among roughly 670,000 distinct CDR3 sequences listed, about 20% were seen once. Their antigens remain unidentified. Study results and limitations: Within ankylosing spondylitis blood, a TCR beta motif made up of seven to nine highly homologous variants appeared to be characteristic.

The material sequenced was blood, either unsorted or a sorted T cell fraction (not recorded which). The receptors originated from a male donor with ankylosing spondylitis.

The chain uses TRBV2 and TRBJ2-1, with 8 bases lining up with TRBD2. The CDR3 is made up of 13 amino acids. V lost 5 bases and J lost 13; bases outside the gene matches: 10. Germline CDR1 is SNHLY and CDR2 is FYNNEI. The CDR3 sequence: CASSTGTRGQQFF. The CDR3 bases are TGTGCCAGCAGTACCGGGACTAGAGGACAACAGTTCTTC.

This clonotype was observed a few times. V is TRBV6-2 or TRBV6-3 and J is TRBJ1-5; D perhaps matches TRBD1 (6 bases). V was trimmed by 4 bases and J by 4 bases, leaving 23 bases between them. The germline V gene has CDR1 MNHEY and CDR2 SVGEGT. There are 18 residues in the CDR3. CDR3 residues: CASSFSLTDRQPNQPQHF. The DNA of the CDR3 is TGTGCCAGCAGTTTCTCTCTTACCGACAGGCAACCTAATCAGCCCCAGCATTTT.

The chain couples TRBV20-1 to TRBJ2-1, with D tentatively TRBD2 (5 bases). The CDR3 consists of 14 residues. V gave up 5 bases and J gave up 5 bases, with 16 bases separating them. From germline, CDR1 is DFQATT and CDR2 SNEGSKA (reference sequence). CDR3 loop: CSAEWWEIDNEQFF. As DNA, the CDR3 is TGCAGTGCTGAGTGGTGGGAGATCGACAATGAGCAGTTCTTC.

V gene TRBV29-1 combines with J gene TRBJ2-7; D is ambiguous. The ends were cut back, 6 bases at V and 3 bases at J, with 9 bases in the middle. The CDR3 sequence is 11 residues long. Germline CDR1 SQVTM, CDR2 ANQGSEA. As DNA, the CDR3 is TGCAGCGTCCGAACCTACTACGAGCAGTACTTC. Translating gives CSVRTYYEQYF.

CDR3 in amino acids: CASSTGTGLDTQYF. The DNA for the CDR3 is TGTGCCAGCAGCACAGGGACAGGGTTAGATACGCAGTATTTT. This chain connects TRBV11-2 to TRBJ2-3; TRBD1 matches 9 bases. In germline, CDR1 is SGHAT, CDR2 FQNNGV. The CDR3 contains 14 residues. V gave up 5 bases and J gave up 5 bases; unmatched junction bases: 5.

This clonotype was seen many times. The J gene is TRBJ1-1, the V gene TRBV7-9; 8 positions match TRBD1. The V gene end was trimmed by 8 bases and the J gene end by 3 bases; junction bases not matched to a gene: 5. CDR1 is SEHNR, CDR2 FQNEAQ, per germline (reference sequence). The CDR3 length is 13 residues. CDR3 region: CASATGEYTEAFF. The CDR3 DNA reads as TGTGCCAGCGCGACAGGGGAGTACACTGAAGCTTTCTTT.

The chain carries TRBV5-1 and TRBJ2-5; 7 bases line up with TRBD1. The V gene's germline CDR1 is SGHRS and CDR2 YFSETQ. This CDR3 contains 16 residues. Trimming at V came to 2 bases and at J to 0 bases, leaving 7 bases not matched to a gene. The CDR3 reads CASSFFLGTDQETQYF. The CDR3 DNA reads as TGCGCCAGCAGCTTTTTCCTCGGGACAGACCAAGAGACCCAGTACTTC.

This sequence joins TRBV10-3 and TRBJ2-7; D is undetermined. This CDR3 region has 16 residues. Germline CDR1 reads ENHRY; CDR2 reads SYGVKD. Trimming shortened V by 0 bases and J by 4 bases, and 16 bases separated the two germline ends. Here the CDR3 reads CAISESGGANPYEQYF. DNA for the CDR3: TGTGCCATCAGTGAGTCAGGCGGAGCGAACCCTTACGAGCAGTACTTC.

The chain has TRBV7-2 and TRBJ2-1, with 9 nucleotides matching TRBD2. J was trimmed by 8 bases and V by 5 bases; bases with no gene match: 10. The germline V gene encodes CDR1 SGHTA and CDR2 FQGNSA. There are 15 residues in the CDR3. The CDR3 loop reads CASSKRGGRADEQFF. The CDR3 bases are TGTGCCAGCAGCAAGCGAGGCGGGAGGGCCGATGAGCAGTTCTTC.

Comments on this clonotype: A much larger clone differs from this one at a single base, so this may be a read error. For the CDR3, the DNA is TGTGCCAGCAGTTTACCCCGGGGGGCCTCCTACAATGAGCAGTTCTTC. Translated, it gives CASSLPRGASYNEQFF. The chain carries TRBV12-3 or TRBV12-4 and TRBJ2-1; maybe TRBD2 (7 bases). V lost 2 bases and J 0 bases, leaving 11 bases between the germline ends. CDR3 length: 16 amino acids.

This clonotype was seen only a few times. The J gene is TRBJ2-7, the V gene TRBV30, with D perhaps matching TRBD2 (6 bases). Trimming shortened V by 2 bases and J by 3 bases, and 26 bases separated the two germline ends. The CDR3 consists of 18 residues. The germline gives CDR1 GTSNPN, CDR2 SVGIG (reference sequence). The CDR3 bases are TGTGCCTGGAGTCCACTCCCCGGGACTTGGGGGGACCACTACGAGCAGTACTTC. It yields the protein CAWSPLPGTWGDHYEQYF.

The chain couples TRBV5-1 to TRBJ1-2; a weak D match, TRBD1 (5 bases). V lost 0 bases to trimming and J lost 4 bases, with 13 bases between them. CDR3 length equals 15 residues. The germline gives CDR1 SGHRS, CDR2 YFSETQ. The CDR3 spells CASSLEGRSPYGYTF. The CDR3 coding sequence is TGCGCCAGCAGCTTGGAGGGGAGAAGTCCCTATGGCTACACCTTC.

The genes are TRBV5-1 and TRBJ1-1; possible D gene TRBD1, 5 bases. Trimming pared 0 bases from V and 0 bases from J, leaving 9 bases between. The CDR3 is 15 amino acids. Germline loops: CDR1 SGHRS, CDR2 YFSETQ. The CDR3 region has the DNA TGCGCCAGCAGCTTGGCGGTAGGGGTGAACACTGAAGCTTTCTTT. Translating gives CASSLAVGVNTEAFF.

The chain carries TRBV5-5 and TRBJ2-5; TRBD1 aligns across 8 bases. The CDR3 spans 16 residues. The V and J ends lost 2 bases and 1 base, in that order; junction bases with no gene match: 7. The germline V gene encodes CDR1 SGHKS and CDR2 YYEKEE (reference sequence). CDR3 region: CASSFQGAGFQETQYF. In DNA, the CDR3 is TGTGCCAGCAGCTTTCAGGGGGCAGGGTTCCAAGAGACCCAGTACTTC.

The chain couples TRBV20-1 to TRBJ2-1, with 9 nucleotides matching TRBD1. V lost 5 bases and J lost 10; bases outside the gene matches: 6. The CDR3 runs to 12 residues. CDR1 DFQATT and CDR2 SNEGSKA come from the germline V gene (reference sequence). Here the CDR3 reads CSARQGVGEQFF. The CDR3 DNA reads TGCAGTGCTCGACAGGGGGTAGGGGAGCAGTTCTTC.